Below, 5 T cell receptor beta chains from the same sample are listed, as sequenced in a study of somatic mutations in cytotoxic T cells in rheumatoid arthritis. Only in-frame clones appear in the TCRdb table, and some are missing; sequencing was by immunoSEQ multiplex PCR. The sample contains some 19,000 clones, under 85% of which appear only once. The material sequenced was CD8+ T cells sorted from blood. The receptors come from a man aged 18 to 30 with rheumatoid arthritis.

Comments on this clone: One junction end does not reproduce the germline sequence, and a read error may be involved. This chain joins TRBV7-7 and TRBJ2-5; D call uncertain. CDR1 and CDR2 (germline): SSHAT, FNYEAQ (reference sequence). This CDR3 region has 13 residues. This CDR3 reads CASSLHIQETQYF. The CDR3 coding sequence is TGTGCTAGCAGCTTACACATTCAAGAGACCCAGTACTTC.

This clone appeared a few times. The chain recombines TRBV29-1 with TRBJ2-3, with D possibly matching TRBD1 (6 bases). V was clipped by 7 bases and J by 2 bases, with 10 bases between them. CDR1 and CDR2 (germline): SQVTM, ANQGSEA. The length of the CDR3 is 12 residues. In DNA, the CDR3 is TGCAGCGGAGGGGGAGTCACAGATACGCAGTATTTT. Translated: CSGGGVTDTQYF.

The CDR3 DNA reads as TGCGCCAGCAGCCCGGCCCCAGGGGCCTACGAGCAGTACTTC. Translating it yields CASSPAPGAYEQYF. This sequence joins TRBV4-1 and TRBJ2-7, with D maybe TRBD1 (6 bases). Trimming left V 4 bases short and J 2 bases short, with 12 bases between. The CDR3 has 14 residues. Germline V gene sequence: CDR1 MGHRA, CDR2 YSYEKL.

This clone was seen a handful of times. V is TRBV7-9 and J is TRBJ2-2, with TRBD1 matching 9 bases. V lost 7 bases and J lost 6; bases outside the gene matches: 12. Germline loops: CDR1 SEHNR, CDR2 FQNEAQ (reference sequence). There are 16 residues in the CDR3. CDR3 nucleotide sequence: TGTGCCAGCAACATCTTCGTGGGACAGGGCTCCGGGGAGCTGTTTTTT. Protein sequence: CASNIFVGQGSGELFF. Combining the CDR3 with reference TRBV7-9 and TRBJ2-2 gives the whole variable domain DTGVSQNPRHKITKRGQNVTFRCDPISEHNRLYWYRQTLGQGPEFLTYFQNEAQLEKSRLLSDRFSAERPKGSFSTLEIQRTEQGDSAMYLCASNIFVGQGSGELFFGEGSRLTVL.

The chain couples TRBV4-1 to TRBJ2-5; tentative D call: TRBD1 (5 bases). The CDR3 extends over 14 amino acids. V gave up 1 base and J gave up 2 bases, with 8 bases separating them. Germline assignment: CDR1 MGHRA and CDR2 YSYEKL. The CDR3 DNA reads TGCGCCAGCAGCCAAGCCCAGGGTCAAGAGACCCAGTACTTC. Translating it yields CASSQAQGQETQYF.